This T cell receptor beta chain was captured in a study of blood T cell dynamics during melanoma immunotherapy (dated by TCRdb to the early 2020s). As for the study more broadly: Patients with metastatic melanoma were treated with first-line pembrolizumab or nivolumab plus ipilimumab as standard of care in the United Kingdom. To identify early correlates of response, the study profiled peripheral T cell receptor repertoires in patients with metastatic melanoma before and after one cycle of checkpoint inhibitor therapy. The training cohort consisted of consecutive patients, while an additional independent group of patients from the same centre was pooled to form an external validation set.

Every bulk PBMC sample was loaded with the same fixed amount of approximately 0.35 ug of DNA. The immunoSEQ TCRb Assay kit was used according to manufacturer instructions to amplify TCR beta CDR3 sequences from genomic DNA. The KAPA Library Quantification Kit for Illumina platforms was used to quantify pooled libraries by qPCR. Sequencing of the pooled libraries was done on an Illumina NextSeq 500, with clustering at about 0.55-1.2 pM. In the authors' own workflow: Analysis of the TCR data relied on immunoSEQ ANALYZER and the R LymphoSeq package. A rearrangement efficiency score was calculated as productive divided by the sum of productive and non-productive CDR3 sequences. Clonality was assessed using the Gini coefficient and diversity using the Renyi index at alpha=1, with pairwise comparisons between timepoints within each patient. Clonal relatedness, based on an edit distance of 3, and repertoire similarity, based on the Bhattacharyya coefficient, were both computed in LymphoSeq. Linear discriminant analysis on week-3 changes in clonality and diversity was built with the R MASS and caret packages to classify response. TCRdb mirrors the immuneACCESS table, restricted to in-frame sequences. Some clones are absent from its copies; in checked studies, under half trace to an unresolved V gene, and the reason for the others is unknown. V and J calls and clone size are those listed in that table; D and trimming were worked out from the DNA. The sample table contains approximately 20,000 clones; only one count was recorded for roughly nine tenths of them. Jointly, the top ten make up approximately 8% of the sample.

In regard to this clone: Its specific antigen is unknown. No per-base quality is available; no much larger clone lies one base away.

The germline ends are 15 bases apart after V is trimmed by 0 bases and J by 6 bases. There are 16 amino acids in the CDR3, from cysteine to phenylalanine inclusive. CDR3 DNA only is kept here, 48 bases in frame from base 1. CDR1 LNHNV and CDR2 YYDKDF are derived from the germline V gene (reference sequence). Here is what the overall study found, with its caveats: The relatively small sample size was recognized as a factor that could limit how well the results generalize. Patients who later achieved disease control showed a bifurcated PBMC repertoire reorganization at W3, with increased clonality or increased diversity, unlike progressors. The study could not determine whether the T cell clones driving repertoire changes were melanoma-specific or reflected general immune activation.

The sample's time point label is to be understood as: week 3, after first cycle of checkpoint inhibitor. Blood samples were taken before treatment (T0) and at week 3 (W3), following the first cycle of checkpoint blockade. Except for two patients with rapid clinical progression, response was assessed 12 weeks after the first infusion by RECIST 1.1; disease control meant complete response, partial response or stable disease. Patients were excluded for prior systemic cancer treatment, concomitant immunosuppressant therapy or synchronous other active malignancies. To track both circulating cells and T cell turnover, TCR beta was sequenced from bulk PBMC as well as from plasma cell-free DNA. Lymphoprep and SepMate tubes were used to isolate PBMC from blood, and red cell lysis was then performed. QIAamp DNA Blood Mini kits were used to extract DNA from PBMC and from sorted T cell subsets.

This clonotype was obtained from a human donor with melanoma. Here the chain combines TRBV15 and TRBJ2-1, with the D gene not confidently named. The starting material was blood, obtained from a patient treated with checkpoint blockade. Read as DNA, the sequence is TGTGCCACCAGCAGAGATGGTGGGATTTTGGGCAATGAGCAGTTCTTC. Translated, it reads CATSRDGGILGNEQFF.